This T cell receptor (beta chain) was captured in a study of control samples from healthy donors and cancer patients. CDR1 and CDR2 from the germline V gene are PRHDT and FYEKMQ (reference sequence). CDR3 length: 17 residues. The ends lost 6 bases at V and 2 bases at J; junction bases unmatched: 10. Clones were sequenced by immunoSEQ multiplex PCR, and TCRdb holds only the in-frame ones, with some missing. The data hold 61,000 or so clones, with nearly 90% observed a single time. Source material: PBMCs. The clonotype comes from a man aged 60 to 75 with colorectal cancer. The rearrangement links TRBV13 to TRBJ2-2; TRBD2 matches 9 bases. CDR3 sequence (DNA): TGTGCCAGCAGAAGAGGTCTAGCGGGGCTAAACACCGGGGAGCTGTTTTTT. Its protein product is CASRRGLAGLNTGELFF.